Listed below are T cell receptor beta chains from one sample, sequenced in a study of blood T cell repertoires in COVID-19. Here immunoSEQ multiplex PCR was the method, and the copy in TCRdb shows in-frame clones only, minus some. The repertoire holds more than 110,000 clones, under 90% seen once, with about 5.8% in the top ten. Sequenced sample: peripheral blood. All receptors come from a human donor in a cohort sampled during active COVID-19. Each CDR3 is given with its conserved first and last residue. D genes are given only for firm matches. Some rows have no size entry. The others give once, few or many, or a class for an expanded clone.

CDR3 protein,CDR3 DNA,V gene,J gene,clone size,D gene
CVSGTSGGEATGELFF,TGTGTCTCCGGGACTAGCGGGGGGGAGGCCACCGGGGAGCTGTTTTTT,TRBV6-6,TRBJ2-2,-,TRBD2
CASNTHQGARYNEQFF,TGTGCCTCGAACACGCACCAGGGGGCTAGGTACAATGAGCAGTTCTTC,TRBV15,TRBJ2-1,-,TRBD1
CASSSTSRQETQYF,TGTGCCAGCAGCTCGACTAGCCGGCAAGAGACCCAGTACTTC,TRBV13,TRBJ2-5,-,TRBD2
CASSLRQDLQETQYF,TGTGCCAGCAGCTTGCGACAGGACCTGCAAGAGACCCAGTACTTC,TRBV5-4,TRBJ2-5,-,-
CASSVGRRTGELFF,TGTGCCAGCAGTGTCGGTCGGCGGACCGGGGAGCTGTTTTTT,TRBV2,TRBJ2-2,-,-
CASSLVVGTSGEQYF,TGCGCCAGCAGCTTGGTGGTTGGGACTTCGGGGGAGCAGTACTTC,TRBV5-1,TRBJ2-7,few,-
CASSRTGTRLAGELFF,TGCGCCAGCAGCCGGACCGGGACTAGATTAGCCGGGGAGCTGTTTTTT,TRBV4-1,TRBJ2-2,-,TRBD2
CATGSTYNSPLHF,TGTGCCACCGGGAGCACCTATAATTCACCCCTCCACTTT,TRBV6-5,TRBJ1-6,-,-
CASSLIIAGGQETQYF,TGTGCCAGCAGCTTGATAATAGCGGGGGGCCAAGAGACCCAGTACTTC,TRBV5-4,TRBJ2-5,-,TRBD2
CASGESPGELFF,TGTGCCAGCGGGGAGTCGCCCGGGGAGCTGTTTTTT,TRBV7-3,TRBJ2-2,-,-
CASSQEGRQGFGGYTF,TGCGCCAGCAGCCAAGAAGGCCGACAGGGCTTCGGCGGCTACACCTTC,TRBV4-3,TRBJ1-2,-,TRBD1
CASSLARGMGYTF,TGTGCCAGCAGCTTAGCGCGCGGGATGGGCTACACCTTC,TRBV7-8,TRBJ1-2,many,-
CASSASTDTQYF,TGTGCCAGCAGCGCGAGCACAGATACGCAGTATTTT,TRBV7-9,TRBJ2-3,-,-
CASSSILAGGPTDTQYF,TGTGCCAGCAGCTCTATTCTGGCGGGGGGGCCCACAGATACGCAGTATTTT,TRBV9,TRBJ2-3,-,TRBD2
CAWSAMLGGGTDTQYF,TGTGCCTGGAGTGCCATGTTGGGGGGGGGCACAGATACGCAGTATTTT,TRBV30,TRBJ2-3,-,TRBD2
CASRGTDTYQPQHF,TGTGCCAGTAGGGGGACAGACACTTATCAGCCCCAGCATTTT,TRBV19,TRBJ1-5,-,TRBD1
CASSFYGTGTDQPQHF,TGTGCCAGCAGCTTCTACGGGACAGGGACGGATCAGCCCCAGCATTTT,TRBV7-9,TRBJ1-5,-,TRBD1
CASSLGAGATDTQYF,TGTGCCAGCAGCTTGGGAGCAGGAGCCACAGATACGCAGTATTTT,TRBV11-3,TRBJ2-3,-,-
CASSPGSTRVDLDTQYF,TGCGCCAGCAGCCCCGGATCGACTAGGGTAGACCTAGATACGCAGTATTTT,TRBV4-3,TRBJ2-3,-,-
CASSLAGGVGIGETQYF,TGTGCCAGCAGCTTAGCGGGAGGGGTGGGTATAGGAGAGACCCAGTACTTC,TRBV7-2,TRBJ2-5,-,TRBD2
CASSSTVFYGYTF,TGTGCCAGCAGTTCAACAGTATTCTATGGCTACACCTTC,TRBV6-2/TRBV6-3,TRBJ1-2,few,-
CSARRSDTQYF,TGCAGTGCTAGGAGGTCAGATACGCAGTATTTT,TRBV20-1,TRBJ2-3,-,-
CASSQEGLGLAREKLFF,TGTGCCAGCAGCCAAGAGGGTCTGGGCCTCGCCAGGGAAAAACTGTTTTTT,TRBV3-1/TRBV3-2,TRBJ1-4,once,-
CASHDEPGQVNEKLFF,TGTGCTAGCCACGATGAACCGGGACAGGTTAATGAAAAACTGTTTTTT,TRBV4-2,TRBJ1-4,-,TRBD1
CASSEVAGRGNEKLFF,TGTGCCAGCAGTGAGGTCGCGGGACGAGGTAATGAAAAACTGTTTTTT,TRBV28,TRBJ1-4,-,-
CASKIAGVDEQFF,TGTGCCAGCAAAATAGCGGGGGTCGATGAGCAGTTCTTC,TRBV2,TRBJ2-1,-,TRBD2
CASSATRDRVGPGKLFF,TGTGCCAGCAGTGCAACTCGGGACAGGGTTGGCCCAGGAAAACTGTTTTTT,TRBV6-1,TRBJ1-4,-,TRBD1
CAWSAGQENTEAFF,TGTGCCTGGAGTGCGGGACAGGAGAACACTGAAGCTTTCTTT,TRBV30,TRBJ1-1,-,TRBD1
CASSNPGQAFNQPQHF,TGTGCCAGCAGTAATCCGGGACAGGCCTTCAATCAGCCCCAGCATTTT,TRBV6-2/TRBV6-3,TRBJ1-5,-,TRBD1
CASSIGTSEETQYF,TGTGCCAGTAGTATAGGGACTAGCGAAGAGACCCAGTACTTC,TRBV19,TRBJ2-5,few,TRBD2
CASKGTGDTGELFF,TGTGCCAGTAAGGGGACAGGGGACACCGGGGAGCTGTTTTTT,TRBV19,TRBJ2-2,-,TRBD1
CASSPGQRNTEAFF,TGTGCCAGCAGTCCGGGACAGAGAAACACTGAAGCTTTCTTT,TRBV6-5,TRBJ1-1,once,TRBD1
CAIRGTGDTEAFF,TGTGCCATCAGGGGGACAGGGGACACTGAAGCTTTCTTT,TRBV10-3,TRBJ1-1,-,TRBD1
CASSSDRDYYGYTF,TGTGCCAGCAGCTCCGACAGGGATTACTATGGCTACACCTTC,TRBV7-9,TRBJ1-2,-,TRBD1
CAWSVQAYEQYF,TGTGCCTGGAGTGTACAGGCCTACGAGCAGTACTTC,TRBV30,TRBJ2-7,-,-
CSARQYNEQFF,TGCAGTGCTCGACAGTACAATGAGCAGTTCTTC,TRBV20-1,TRBJ2-1,-,-
CASSNFGSEAFF,TGTGCCAGTAGTAATTTTGGCTCTGAAGCTTTCTTT,TRBV19,TRBJ1-1,-,-
CASSSGVSPLHF,TGTGCCAGCAGCTCAGGGGTTTCACCCCTCCACTTT,TRBV6-5,TRBJ1-6,-,-
CASSPARGFYNEQFF,TGTGCCAGCAGCCCAGCCCGGGGGTTTTACAATGAGCAGTTCTTC,TRBV14,TRBJ2-1,-,-
CASSGDYQETQYF,TGTGCCAGCAGTGGGGACTACCAAGAGACCCAGTACTTC,TRBV2,TRBJ2-5,-,-
CASSSRGSLAGELFF,TGTGCCAGCAGCTCTCGGGGGTCCCTTGCCGGGGAGCTGTTTTTT,TRBV5-5,TRBJ2-2,once,-
CSVEGSGLAGLRTGELFF,TGCAGCGTTGAAGGTTCAGGGCTAGCGGGGTTACGAACCGGGGAGCTGTTTTTT,TRBV29-1,TRBJ2-2,-,TRBD2
CASSQIGQYANTEAFF,TGTGCCAGTAGTCAAATAGGACAGTACGCGAACACTGAAGCTTTCTTT,TRBV19,TRBJ1-1,few,-
CASSTGQMGNEKLFF,TGCGCCAGCAGCACCGGACAGATGGGCAATGAAAAACTGTTTTTT,TRBV5-1,TRBJ1-4,few,-
CASSVGGAGPDTQYF,TGTGCCAGCAGCGTAGGTGGAGCGGGGCCAGATACGCAGTATTTT,TRBV9,TRBJ2-3,-,TRBD2
CASSLDRGAPQHF,TGTGCCAGCAGCTTAGACAGGGGGGCGCCCCAGCATTTT,TRBV7-2,TRBJ1-5,-,TRBD1
CASSLGSQETQYF,TGCGCCAGCAGCTTGGGCAGCCAAGAGACCCAGTACTTC,TRBV5-1,TRBJ2-5,-,-
CASSQDIGGRRTGELFF,TGTGCCAGCAGCCAAGATATCGGGGGTCGAAGGACCGGGGAGCTGTTTTTT,TRBV3-1/TRBV3-2,TRBJ2-2,once,-
CASSPRQGAQPQHF,TGTGCCAGCAGCCCTCGACAGGGGGCCCAGCCCCAGCATTTT,TRBV7-2,TRBJ1-5,-,TRBD1